This T cell receptor beta chain derives from a study of Ad26.COV2.S vaccination and SARS-CoV-2 variants. Study outcomes and limitations: Post-vaccination breadth of spike-specific CD8+ and CD4+ T cell responses was reportedly substantial. Breadth and depth estimates from TCRs may understate total T cell responses. Vaccinated individuals (as opposed to placebo recipients) had higher spike-specific TCR breadth.

V lost 1 base to trimming and J lost 4 bases, with 7 bases between them. The CDR3 extends over 12 amino acids. Germline lookup yields CDR1 GTSNPN and CDR2 SVGIG (reference sequence). Assay used: immunoSEQ multiplex PCR; TCRdb lists only in-frame clones, some missing. The sample yields around 140,000 clones, approximately 90% seen once. A word on this clone: Antigen specificity is unknown.

This specimen was peripheral blood, taken after recovery from COVID-19. This clonotype originated in a human donor who had recovered from COVID-19. V gene TRBV30 combines with J gene TRBJ2-5; no clear D gene. The CDR3 loop reads CAWSGWVETQYF. Here the CDR3 DNA reads TGTGCCTGGAGTGGGTGGGTAGAGACCCAGTACTTC.